Shown below are 24 T cell receptor beta chains from a single sample sequenced in a study of molecular identifiers for immune sequencing clone quantification (dated by TCRdb to between 2017 and 2018). Library construction relied on PCR. TCRdb lists the instrument as Illumina HiSeq 4000. The public reads were reanalyzed by TCRdb: fastp trimming at Q25, MiXCR alignment, in-frame beta chains only. For every CDR3 protein sequence, its rows merge into one entry that carries the most common genes and DNA. For this sample the table gives 400,000 to 600,000 distinct CDR3 sequences, of which 20% to 25% were detected only once. The ten largest clones represent 0.7% to 1% of the sample. Material for sequencing was naive CD8+ T cells from blood, with Jurkat cell RNA spiked in. The intended sense of this specimen's cell subset or site label: FACS-sorted CD8+CD4-CCR7+CD45RA+ naive T cells. The receptors originated from a human donor in good health. Some libraries in this study had Jurkat cell RNA spiked in.

This clonotype has only a few counts. The chain joins TRBV7-9 to TRBJ1-1, with D possibly TRBD1 on 5 matching bases. This CDR3 is 15 amino acids long. Germline assignment: CDR1 SEHNR and CDR2 FQNEAQ (reference sequence). Trimming left V 7 bases short and J 3 bases short, with 18 bases between. In DNA form, the CDR3 reads TGTGCCAGCAACCTCCCATTGGGGGAAGACACTGAAGCTTTCTTT. This codes for CASNLPLGEDTEAFF.

This clonotype was counted ten times or more. This chain uses TRBV6-5 with TRBJ2-1; possible D gene TRBD2, 5 bases. Trimming pared 2 bases from V and 7 bases from J, leaving 15 bases between. The CDR3 runs 15 residues. Germline CDR1 MNHEY, CDR2 SVGAGI. The CDR3, as DNA: TGTGCCAGCAGTTACATGGGATACGGGGTGAATGAGCAGTTCTTC. This sequence encodes CASSYMGYGVNEQFF.

Note on this clonotype: One junction end does not reproduce the germline sequence, and a read error may be involved. V usage is TRBV19 and J usage is TRBJ1-6, with D perhaps matching TRBD1 (6 bases). CDR1 is LNHDA, CDR2 SQIVND, per germline (reference sequence). The CDR3 extends over 15 amino acids. DNA for the CDR3: TGTGCCAGTGGTATTCGAGCAGGGGCGGACTCACCCCTCCACTTT. This sequence encodes CASGIRAGADSPLHF.

This clonotype was counted at least ten times. V gene TRBV28 combines with J gene TRBJ2-1; D gene unclear. V lost 6 bases and J 0 bases, leaving 6 bases between the germline ends. Germline values: CDR1 MDHEN, CDR2 SYDVKM. This CDR3 comprises 13 residues. CDR3 sequence reads: CASSLVSYNEQFF. The CDR3 DNA follows: TGTGCCAGCAGCTTAGTCTCCTACAATGAGCAGTTCTTC.

This clonotype came up a few times. This may be a read error, as it is one base from a much larger clone. The gene calls are TRBV24-1 and TRBJ2-3; 7 positions agree with TRBD2. CDR3 length: 15 amino acids. CDR1 KGHDR and CDR2 SFDVKD come from the germline V gene. The CDR3 protein is CATSAGLENTDTLYF. Here the CDR3 DNA reads TGTGCCACCAGTGCAGGACTAGAGAACACAGATACGCTGTATTTT.

With respect to this clonotype: This clone may be a read error of a much larger clone one base away. This chain joins TRBV6-5 and TRBJ2-7; 7 bases agree with TRBD1. The ends lost 7 bases at V and 2 bases at J; junction bases unmatched: 14. The germline CDR1 and CDR2 sequences are MNHEY and SVGAGI. The CDR3 covers 16 residues. The CDR3 sequence: CASNARLPTGAYEQYF. In nucleotides, the CDR3 is TGTGCCAGCAACGCACGGTTACCTACAGGGGCCTACGAGCAGTACTTC.

This clonotype occurred a few times. At one end the junction does not follow the germline gene, possibly because of a read error. This chain uses TRBV12-3 or TRBV12-4 with TRBJ2-1, with 8 positions matching TRBD1. This CDR3 spans 12 amino acids. CDR3 sequence (DNA): TGTGCCAGCAGTGGCGCCGGGACAGGTTCCCTCTTC. This gives the protein CASSGAGTGSLF.

This clonotype was counted a few times. This chain joins TRBV4-3 and TRBJ1-1; D is unclear. The CDR3 runs 15 residues. Trimming removed 0 bases from V and 1 base from J, with 9 bases in between. The germline V gene encodes CDR1 LGHNA and CDR2 YSLEER. CDR3 residues: CASSQDGSSNTEAFF. CDR3 DNA: TGCGCCAGCAGCCAAGATGGCAGCTCGAACACTGAAGCTTTCTTT.

This clonotype was counted ten times or more. V and J are TRBV7-6 and TRBJ2-3, with D possibly TRBD2 on 5 matching bases. The germline V gene has CDR1 SGHVS and CDR2 FNYEAQ. The V end lost 5 bases, the J end lost 3 bases, and 15 bases lay between the germline ends. This CDR3 region has 15 residues. This chain's CDR3 is CASSPTTGETDTQYF. CDR3 nucleotide sequence: TGTGCCAGCAGCCCGACGACCGGGGAGACAGATACGCAGTATTTT.

The CDR3 nucleotides are TGTGCCAGCAGCGGACTAGCCCCCGACACCGGGGAGCTGTTTTTT. Encoded protein: CASSGLAPDTGELFF. This chain joins TRBV12-3 or TRBV12-4 and TRBJ2-2, with 8 bases identical to TRBD2. V lost 6 bases, J lost 3 bases, and 6 bases stayed unmatched. The length of the CDR3 is 15 residues.

This clonotype was detected a few times. The chain uses TRBV28 and TRBJ2-5, with 14 bases fitting TRBD2. V lost 4 bases and J lost 5; bases outside the gene matches: 9. Germline V gives CDR1 MDHEN, CDR2 SYDVKM. The CDR3 totals 17 residues. CDR3 DNA sequence: TGTGCCAGCAGTTCGGGACTAGCGGGAGTCCCAGGGGAGACCCAGTACTTC. Its protein is CASSSGLAGVPGETQYF.

This clonotype has only a few counts. DNA for the CDR3: TGTGCCAGCAGTGCCCCCGGCGGCGGCGAGACCCAGTACTTC. It encodes CASSAPGGGETQYF. This chain links TRBV12-3 or TRBV12-4 with TRBJ2-5; no clear D gene. The CDR3 sequence is 14 residues long. The V gene lost 5 bases and the J gene lost 5 bases, with 15 bases spanning the gap.

A few counts support this clonotype. Written as DNA, the CDR3 is TGTGCCAGCAGTCAAGCGGGGGATAGGTTTGGCTACACCTTC. It is translated as CASSQAGDRFGYTF. The chain carries TRBV11-2 and TRBJ1-2; D possibly corresponds to TRBD1 (5 bases). V lost 6 bases to trimming and J lost 7 bases, with 18 bases between them. CDR3 length equals 14 residues. CDR1 is SGHAT, CDR2 FQNNGV, per germline.

Worth noting for this clonotype: This may arise from a read error, as a much more abundant clone is one base away. This sequence joins TRBV7-2 and TRBJ2-3; D perhaps matches TRBD1 (5 bases). Germline V gene lookup returns CDR1 SGHTA and CDR2 FQGNSA. The CDR3 covers 16 residues. This CDR3 is CASSLSAVYPTDTRYF. As DNA, the CDR3 is TGTGCCAGCAGCTTAAGTGCAGTATACCCGACAGATACGCGGTATTTT.

This clonotype was seen at least ten times. The V gene is TRBV6-1, the J gene TRBJ2-3; maybe TRBD2 (5 bases). Germline CDR1 is MNHNS and CDR2 is SASEGT. The V end lost 8 bases, the J end lost 0 bases, and 21 bases lay between the germline ends. The CDR3 loop spans 17 amino acids. The CDR3 region has the DNA TGTGCCAGCGGAGGATTCAGAGGGTTCCTGAGCACAGATACGCAGTATTTT. Its translation: CASGGFRGFLSTDTQYF.

This clonotype has just a few counts. V is TRBV11-2 and J is TRBJ2-1; D remains unclear. The CDR3 consists of 13 residues. Trimming took 1 base from V and 7 from J, leaving 8 bases between them. Germline-derived CDR1 and CDR2 are SGHAT and FQNNGV. The CDR3 region is CASSLGLSNEQFF. CDR3 DNA sequence: TGTGCCAGCAGCTTAGGGCTATCAAATGAGCAGTTCTTC.

As regards this clonotype: Since a much larger clone is just one base distant, this may be a read error. The chain is built from TRBV12-3 or TRBV12-4 and TRBJ2-3, with a tentative D call TRBD2 (6 bases). V dropped 3 bases and J dropped 4 bases, with 29 bases sitting between them. The CDR3 extends over 20 amino acids. CDR3 DNA: TGTGCCAGCAGTTTTGAGGGTGTGACCGAGGCGGGACGGGGTCCAGATACGCAGTATTTT. It is translated as CASSFEGVTEAGRGPDTQYF.

A single count supports this clonotype. Just one base apart from a much larger clone, this may be a read error. The chain couples TRBV28 to TRBJ2-7; D possibly corresponds to TRBD1 (5 bases). V lost 5 bases and J 2 bases, leaving 13 bases between the germline ends. This CDR3 spans 14 amino acids. CDR1 and CDR2 (germline): MDHEN, SYDVKM. The CDR3 sequence: CASSRSGQAYEQYF. The CDR3 nucleotides are TGTGCCAGCAGTCGGTCCGGACAAGCCTACGAGCAGTACTTC.

The chain links TRBV19 to TRBJ2-1, with D unclear. The CDR3 loop spans 15 amino acids. Germline CDR1 LNHDA, CDR2 SQIVND (reference sequence). The germline V and J ends were trimmed by 3 bases and 6 bases, with 15 bases remaining between them. The CDR3 sequence is CASSISQGRFNEQFF. Written as DNA, the CDR3 is TGTGCCAGTAGTATTTCCCAAGGCCGCTTCAATGAGCAGTTCTTC.

This clonotype has ten or more counts. The chain uses TRBV4-3 and TRBJ2-7; 7 bases match TRBD1. Trimming at V came to 3 bases and at J to 6 bases, leaving 8 bases not matched to a gene. This CDR3 comprises 14 residues. Germline values: CDR1 LGHNA, CDR2 YSLEER. CDR3 protein: CASSHGPGGSEQYF. As DNA, the CDR3 is TGCGCCAGCAGCCATGGGCCAGGGGGTTCCGAGCAGTACTTC.

This clonotype showed up many times. The chain combines TRBV12-3 or TRBV12-4 with TRBJ1-1; possibly TRBD1 for D (5 bases). The CDR3 covers 14 residues. V dropped 5 bases and J dropped 4 bases, with 14 bases sitting between them. The CDR3 DNA follows: TGTGCCAGCAGTCCCCCGAGGGGAGGCACTGAAGCTTTCTTT. Its translation: CASSPPRGGTEAFF.

This clonotype was seen repeatedly, ten times or more. The chain is built from TRBV4-3 and TRBJ1-2; no clear D gene. The CDR3 length is 15 residues. V was clipped by 0 bases and J by 2 bases, with 10 bases between them. Germline CDR1 and CDR2: LGHNA and YSLEER. The CDR3 DNA is TGCGCCAGCAGCCAAGAGAAAGGAGTGAACTATGGCTACACCTTC. Protein product: CASSQEKGVNYGYTF.

This clonotype has ten or more counts. The chain has TRBV2 and TRBJ1-5; TRBD1 agrees at 9 bases. The CDR3 runs 17 residues. From germline, CDR1 is SNHLY and CDR2 FYNNEI. J gave up 0 bases and V 6 bases, and 9 bases lay outside the gene matches. The CDR3 spells CASRGTGLGFSNQPQHF. CDR3 coding DNA: TGTGCCAGCAGAGGGACAGGGTTGGGCTTTAGCAATCAGCCCCAGCATTTT.

About this clonotype itself: This may arise from a read error, as a much more abundant clone is one base away. J is TRBJ2-7 and V is TRBV12-3 or TRBV12-4; 8 bases match TRBD1. This CDR3 comprises 12 residues. J gave up 5 bases and V 6 bases, and 3 bases lay outside the gene matches. CDR3 bases: TGTGCCAGCAGAGAGACAGGGGACGAGCAGTACTTC. Residues: CASRETGDEQYF.